The rows below give T cell receptor beta chains drawn from one sample of a study of TIL therapy for anti-PD-1-resistant metastatic lung cancer. The table came from immunoSEQ multiplex PCR; TCRdb's copy has only in-frame clones and leaves some out. The sample yields tens of thousands of clones, roughly 87% seen once. The sample here was blood, taken at baseline. The receptors shown here come from a person aged 25-79 years with non-small cell lung cancer. Each CDR3 is given with its conserved first and last residue. Each record gives: clone size, D gene, V gene, J gene, CDR3 DNA, CDR3 protein. D genes are given only for firm matches. Clone size appears in some rows only: once, few, many, or a class for an expanded clone.

abundance: .
d_gene: TRBD2
v_gene: TRBV28
j_gene: TRBJ2-2
CDR3nt: TGTGCCAGCAGTTTCTTACTAGCGGGAGGTCGTTCGAACACCGGGGAGCTGTTTTTT
CDR3aa: CASSFLLAGGRSNTGELFF

abundance: .
d_gene: .
v_gene: TRBV12-3/TRBV12-4
j_gene: TRBJ2-1
CDR3nt: TGTGCCAGCACCCCTTCACCCTATGAGCAGTTCTTC
CDR3aa: CASTPSPYEQFF

abundance: .
d_gene: .
v_gene: TRBV5-1
j_gene: TRBJ2-1
CDR3nt: TGCGCCAGCAGCGCGTCGGGAGCTCTCGGGGAGCAGTTCTTC
CDR3aa: CASSASGALGEQFF

abundance: .
d_gene: .
v_gene: TRBV5-6
j_gene: TRBJ2-3
CDR3nt: TGTGCCAGCAGTCCCGACGGAGGCACAGATACGCAGTATTTT
CDR3aa: CASSPDGGTDTQYF

abundance: .
d_gene: .
v_gene: TRBV19
j_gene: TRBJ2-1
CDR3nt: TGTGCCAGTAGTACCCAGGGAAATGAGCAGTTCTTC
CDR3aa: CASSTQGNEQFF

abundance: .
d_gene: .
v_gene: TRBV5-8
j_gene: TRBJ2-3
CDR3nt: TGTGCCAGCAGCTCGTTTGGGGTTATCACAGATACGCAGTATTTT
CDR3aa: CASSSFGVITDTQYF

abundance: once
d_gene: .
v_gene: TRBV4-1
j_gene: TRBJ1-6
CDR3nt: TGCGCCAGCAGCCAGGACAAAGCCTCCGCCAATAATTCACCCCTCCACTTT
CDR3aa: CASSQDKASANNSPLHF

abundance: once
d_gene: .
v_gene: TRBV27
j_gene: TRBJ2-7
CDR3nt: TGTGCCAGCAGCTGGGGGTGGCCCTACGAGCAGTACTTC
CDR3aa: CASSWGWPYEQYF

abundance: few
d_gene: TRBD1
v_gene: TRBV19
j_gene: TRBJ1-1
CDR3nt: TGTGCCAGTAACTACAGGGGAGTCACTGAAGCTTTCTTT
CDR3aa: CASNYRGVTEAFF

abundance: .
d_gene: TRBD1
v_gene: TRBV28
j_gene: TRBJ1-2
CDR3nt: TGTGCCAGCAGTACAGGGGAAGTTGTTCTAGGCACCTTC
CDR3aa: CASSTGEVVLGTF

abundance: .
d_gene: .
v_gene: TRBV6-4
j_gene: TRBJ1-1
CDR3nt: TGTGCCAGCAGTGACTCGAGCAGGGGCACTGAAGCTTTCTTT
CDR3aa: CASSDSSRGTEAFF

abundance: .
d_gene: .
v_gene: TRBV4-1
j_gene: TRBJ2-1
CDR3nt: TGCGCCAGCAGCCCTCGGGGTTACAATGAGCAGTTCTTC
CDR3aa: CASSPRGYNEQFF

abundance: .
d_gene: .
v_gene: TRBV27
j_gene: TRBJ2-1
CDR3nt: TGTGCCAGCAGTTTATCCCTAAATGAGCAGTTCTTC
CDR3aa: CASSLSLNEQFF

abundance: .
d_gene: TRBD1
v_gene: TRBV6-1
j_gene: TRBJ1-2
CDR3nt: TGTGCCAGCAGTGATATGACAGGGCGTTATGGCTACACCTTC
CDR3aa: CASSDMTGRYGYTF

abundance: .
d_gene: .
v_gene: TRBV2
j_gene: TRBJ2-2
CDR3nt: TGTGCCAGCAGTGCCGACCCGTGGTCCGGGGAGCTGTTTTTT
CDR3aa: CASSADPWSGELFF

abundance: .
d_gene: .
v_gene: TRBV30
j_gene: TRBJ2-2
CDR3nt: TGTGCCTGGAATGAGTTACTAGCTGGCACCGGGGAGCTGTTTTTT
CDR3aa: CAWNELLAGTGELFF

abundance: .
d_gene: TRBD1
v_gene: TRBV6-5
j_gene: TRBJ2-7
CDR3nt: TGTGCCACAGGGGACAGGGGGCGCGGAGTGGGGGAGCAGTACTTC
CDR3aa: CATGDRGRGVGEQYF

abundance: .
d_gene: .
v_gene: TRBV29-1
j_gene: TRBJ1-4
CDR3nt: TGCAGCGTTGCAGGGAGGGCCAGTGAAAAACTGTTTTTT
CDR3aa: CSVAGRASEKLFF

abundance: .
d_gene: TRBD1
v_gene: TRBV12-3/TRBV12-4
j_gene: TRBJ1-2
CDR3nt: TGTGCCAGCAGCCTCACAGGGGGGTATGGCTACACCTTC
CDR3aa: CASSLTGGYGYTF

abundance: .
d_gene: .
v_gene: TRBV3-1/TRBV3-2
j_gene: TRBJ2-7
CDR3nt: TGTGCCAGCAGCCAAGATTTCGTGAGTAGGGACGAGCAGTACTTC
CDR3aa: CASSQDFVSRDEQYF

abundance: .
d_gene: .
v_gene: TRBV30
j_gene: TRBJ2-6
CDR3nt: TGTGCCTGGAGTGGGCAGGGAGGTGGGGCCAACGTCCTGACTTTC
CDR3aa: CAWSGQGGGANVLTF

abundance: .
d_gene: TRBD1
v_gene: TRBV27
j_gene: TRBJ2-3
CDR3nt: TGTGCCAGCAGTTTACAACAGGGGTTTACAGATACGCAGTATTTT
CDR3aa: CASSLQQGFTDTQYF

abundance: .
d_gene: .
v_gene: TRBV9
j_gene: TRBJ2-2
CDR3nt: TGTGCCAGCCGCGGAGACCCGAACGCCGGGGAGCTGTTTTTT
CDR3aa: CASRGDPNAGELFF

abundance: .
d_gene: .
v_gene: TRBV7-3
j_gene: TRBJ2-1
CDR3nt: TGTGCCAGCAGCTTAGGGGGACTAGAGGGGGCCAATGAGCAGTTCTTC
CDR3aa: CASSLGGLEGANEQFF

abundance: .
d_gene: .
v_gene: TRBV10-3
j_gene: TRBJ2-2
CDR3nt: TGTGCCACTCGCGGTGGGGACCGAACGGTGCACACCGGGGAGCTGTTTTTT
CDR3aa: CATRGGDRTVHTGELFF

abundance: .
d_gene: .
v_gene: TRBV6-1
j_gene: TRBJ1-5
CDR3nt: TGTGCCAGCAGTGAAAGTCTCTGGAGCAATCAGCCCCAGCATTTT
CDR3aa: CASSESLWSNQPQHF

abundance: .
d_gene: TRBD1
v_gene: TRBV27
j_gene: TRBJ1-2
CDR3nt: TGTGCCAGCAGTGGACAGGGGGTTGGTGGCTACACCTTC
CDR3aa: CASSGQGVGGYTF

abundance: .
d_gene: .
v_gene: TRBV4-2
j_gene: TRBJ2-1
CDR3nt: TGTGCCAGCAGCCAAGTTTCAGGGATATCCAATGAGCAGTTCTTC
CDR3aa: CASSQVSGISNEQFF

abundance: .
d_gene: .
v_gene: TRBV15
j_gene: TRBJ2-3
CDR3nt: TGTGCCACCAGCAGAGTGGCCCCAGATACGCAGTATTTT
CDR3aa: CATSRVAPDTQYF

abundance: .
d_gene: TRBD1
v_gene: TRBV15
j_gene: TRBJ1-2
CDR3nt: TGTGCCACCAGCGAAGATTCGACAGGGCAATATGGCTACACCTTC
CDR3aa: CATSEDSTGQYGYTF

abundance: .
d_gene: .
v_gene: TRBV11-2
j_gene: TRBJ2-5
CDR3nt: TGTGCCAGCAGCTTAGACTGGGACGCCGGGAACCAAGAGACCCAGTACTTC
CDR3aa: CASSLDWDAGNQETQYF

abundance: .
d_gene: TRBD1
v_gene: TRBV23-1
j_gene: TRBJ1-2
CDR3nt: TGCGCCAGCAGTCATCCGACAGGGGTCTATGGCTACACCTTC
CDR3aa: CASSHPTGVYGYTF

abundance: .
d_gene: TRBD1
v_gene: TRBV12-5
j_gene: TRBJ2-7
CDR3nt: TGTGCTAGTGGCAGGGGACAGCCCTACGAGCAGTACTTC
CDR3aa: CASGRGQPYEQYF

abundance: .
d_gene: .
v_gene: TRBV7-6
j_gene: TRBJ2-3
CDR3nt: TGTGCCAGCAGCTTAGTGGGGGGCCCAGATACGCAGTATTTT
CDR3aa: CASSLVGGPDTQYF

abundance: once
d_gene: .
v_gene: TRBV5-1
j_gene: TRBJ2-7
CDR3nt: TGCGCCAGCAGCTCGGGAGCGACCGGCGGCTACGAGCAGTACTTC
CDR3aa: CASSSGATGGYEQYF

abundance: .
d_gene: TRBD2
v_gene: TRBV9
j_gene: TRBJ2-5
CDR3nt: TGTGCCAGCAGCGTATCAGGACTAGGTACCTTAGAAGAGACCCAGTACTTC
CDR3aa: CASSVSGLGTLEETQYF

abundance: .
d_gene: .
v_gene: TRBV28
j_gene: TRBJ2-7
CDR3nt: TGTGCCAGCAGTTGGGGTGGGACCTACGAGCAGTACTTC
CDR3aa: CASSWGGTYEQYF

abundance: once
d_gene: .
v_gene: TRBV11-3
j_gene: TRBJ2-1
CDR3nt: TGTGCCAGTCATCGTTTAATACAGGTCAATGAGCAGTTCTTC
CDR3aa: CASHRLIQVNEQFF

abundance: .
d_gene: .
v_gene: TRBV7-9
j_gene: TRBJ1-1
CDR3nt: TGTGCCAGCAGCCCCGACGGGAGGGGCACTGAAGCTTTCTTT
CDR3aa: CASSPDGRGTEAFF

abundance: few
d_gene: .
v_gene: TRBV1
j_gene: TRBJ1-6
CDR3nt: TGCACCAGCAGCCACTCGGGACAGCGCAATTCACCCCTCCACTTT
CDR3aa: CTSSHSGQRNSPLHF

abundance: .
d_gene: TRBD2
v_gene: TRBV28
j_gene: TRBJ2-2
CDR3nt: TGTGCCAGCAGTTTAGCGCCGGGACTACAACCCGGGGAGCTGTTTTTT
CDR3aa: CASSLAPGLQPGELFF

abundance: .
d_gene: .
v_gene: TRBV10-3
j_gene: TRBJ2-7
CDR3nt: TGTGCCATCAGTGAGTACCCACGGGACGAGCAGTACTTC
CDR3aa: CAISEYPRDEQYF

abundance: .
d_gene: .
v_gene: TRBV30
j_gene: TRBJ1-4
CDR3nt: TGTGCCTGGAGTTTGAGACTTAATGAAAAACTGTTTTTT
CDR3aa: CAWSLRLNEKLFF

abundance: .
d_gene: TRBD1
v_gene: TRBV30
j_gene: TRBJ1-5
CDR3nt: TGTGCCTCCGATCGAGGACAGGGCCTTAATCAGCCCCAGCATTTT
CDR3aa: CASDRGQGLNQPQHF

abundance: .
d_gene: .
v_gene: TRBV4-1
j_gene: TRBJ2-4
CDR3nt: TGCGCCAGCAGCCAGGAAATAGGCATTCAGTACTTC
CDR3aa: CASSQEIGIQYF

abundance: .
d_gene: .
v_gene: TRBV6-5
j_gene: TRBJ1-5
CDR3nt: TGTGCCAGCAGCCCCCAAAATCAGCCCCAGCATTTT
CDR3aa: CASSPQNQPQHF

abundance: .
d_gene: .
v_gene: TRBV29-1
j_gene: TRBJ1-1
CDR3nt: TGCAGCGTTGACCCGGGGGGCCTGAACACTGAAGCTTTCTTT
CDR3aa: CSVDPGGLNTEAFF

abundance: .
d_gene: .
v_gene: TRBV18
j_gene: TRBJ1-1
CDR3nt: TGTGCCAGCTCCCCCGGGGCCGAGGGCACTGAAGCTTTCTTT
CDR3aa: CASSPGAEGTEAFF

abundance: .
d_gene: TRBD1
v_gene: TRBV14
j_gene: TRBJ1-5
CDR3nt: TGTGCCAGCCGGGGACAGGGTAACGGGCCCCAGCATTTT
CDR3aa: CASRGQGNGPQHF